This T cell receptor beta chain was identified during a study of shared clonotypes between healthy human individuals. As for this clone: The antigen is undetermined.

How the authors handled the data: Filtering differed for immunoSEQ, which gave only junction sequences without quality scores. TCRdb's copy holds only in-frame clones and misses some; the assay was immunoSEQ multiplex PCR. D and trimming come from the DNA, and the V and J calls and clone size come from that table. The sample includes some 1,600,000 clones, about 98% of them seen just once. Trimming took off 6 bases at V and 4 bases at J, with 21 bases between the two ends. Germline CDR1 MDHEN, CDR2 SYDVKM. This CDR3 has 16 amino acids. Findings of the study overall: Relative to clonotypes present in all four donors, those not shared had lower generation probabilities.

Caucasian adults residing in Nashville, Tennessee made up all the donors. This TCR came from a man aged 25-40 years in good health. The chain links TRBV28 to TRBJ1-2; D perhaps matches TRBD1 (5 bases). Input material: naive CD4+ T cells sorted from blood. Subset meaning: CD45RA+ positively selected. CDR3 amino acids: CASSPKGPRLSYGYTF. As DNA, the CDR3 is TGTGCCAGCAGCCCGAAGGGACCTCGTTTAAGCTATGGCTACACCTTC.